These T cell receptor beta chains were read from a single sample in a study of cytomegalovirus exposure and HLA in healthy donors. Method: immunoSEQ multiplex PCR; TCRdb's copy keeps in-frame clones and lacks some. Among fewer than 200,000 clones listed, more than 85% were seen once. The sequenced sample consisted of PBMCs. These receptors originate from a girl less than two years old in good health and CMV-seronegative. Each CDR3 is given with its conserved first and last residue. D genes are given only for firm matches. The size entry is marked missing in some rows and otherwise reads once, few, many or a size class.

CDR3 protein: CASSLGRAPADTQYF; CDR3 DNA: TGTGCCAGCAGCTTAGGGCGGGCCCCGGCGGATACGCAGTATTTT; V gene: TRBV7-2; D gene: NA; J gene: TRBJ2-3; clone size: NA
CDR3 protein: CASSPWTEEETQYF; CDR3 DNA: TGTGCCAGCTCACCTTGGACAGAGGAAGAGACCCAGTACTTC; V gene: TRBV18; D gene: NA; J gene: TRBJ2-5; clone size: once
CDR3 protein: CASSFLFGNTIYF; CDR3 DNA: TGTGCCAGCAGCTTTCTTTTTGGAAACACCATATATTTT; V gene: TRBV5-6; D gene: NA; J gene: TRBJ1-3; clone size: NA
CDR3 protein: CAWSVVAGGETQYF; CDR3 DNA: TGTGCCTGGAGTGTTGTGGCGGGGGGAGAGACCCAGTACTTC; V gene: TRBV30; D gene: TRBD2; J gene: TRBJ2-5; clone size: NA
CDR3 protein: CASSLARAGYTGELFF; CDR3 DNA: TGCGCCAGCAGCTTGGCCCGAGCGGGATACACCGGGGAGCTGTTTTTT; V gene: TRBV5-1; D gene: TRBD2; J gene: TRBJ2-2; clone size: NA
CDR3 protein: CALGTNQPQHF; CDR3 DNA: TGTGCCCTGGGGACAAATCAGCCCCAGCATTTT; V gene: TRBV30; D gene: NA; J gene: TRBJ1-5; clone size: NA
CDR3 protein: CASSVGASGGTDTQYF; CDR3 DNA: TGTGCCAGCAGCGTAGGTGCTAGCGGGGGTACAGATACGCAGTATTTT; V gene: TRBV9; D gene: TRBD2; J gene: TRBJ2-3; clone size: NA
CDR3 protein: CASSRAPNPNEKLFF; CDR3 DNA: TGCGCCAGCAGCCGAGCCCCGAATCCCAATGAAAAACTGTTTTTT; V gene: TRBV4-3; D gene: NA; J gene: TRBJ1-4; clone size: NA
CDR3 protein: CASSLWGSRGSPLHF; CDR3 DNA: TGTGCCAGCAGCTTATGGGGGTCCAGGGGTTCACCCCTCCACTTT; V gene: TRBV5-4; D gene: NA; J gene: TRBJ1-6; clone size: few
CDR3 protein: CASSFTSGSYEQYF; CDR3 DNA: TGTGCCAGCAGCTTTACTAGCGGTTCCTACGAGCAGTACTTC; V gene: TRBV7-2; D gene: TRBD2; J gene: TRBJ2-7; clone size: NA
CDR3 protein: CASSLYRDTPGETQYF; CDR3 DNA: TGCGCCAGCAGCTTATACCGGGACACCCCTGGGGAGACCCAGTACTTC; V gene: TRBV5-1; D gene: NA; J gene: TRBJ2-5; clone size: NA
CDR3 protein: CSVEAGPIQETQYF; CDR3 DNA: TGCAGCGTTGAGGCGGGCCCGATCCAAGAGACCCAGTACTTC; V gene: TRBV29-1; D gene: NA; J gene: TRBJ2-5; clone size: NA
CDR3 protein: CASSFDRDTEAFF; CDR3 DNA: TGTGCCAGCAGCTTCGACAGAGACACTGAAGCTTTCTTT; V gene: TRBV11-2; D gene: NA; J gene: TRBJ1-1; clone size: NA
CDR3 protein: CASSETADQPQHF; CDR3 DNA: TGTGCCAGCAGTGAGACAGCCGATCAGCCCCAGCATTTT; V gene: TRBV6-4; D gene: NA; J gene: TRBJ1-5; clone size: once
CDR3 protein: CASSQGSAGAAYNEQFF; CDR3 DNA: TGTGCCAGCAGCCAAGGGAGCGCGGGGGCAGCCTACAATGAGCAGTTCTTC; V gene: TRBV14; D gene: NA; J gene: TRBJ2-1; clone size: NA
CDR3 protein: CASSLTGNGNTIYF; CDR3 DNA: TGCGCCAGCAGCTTAACAGGGAACGGAAACACCATATATTTT; V gene: TRBV5-1; D gene: NA; J gene: TRBJ1-3; clone size: NA
CDR3 protein: CASSITGDNEQYF; CDR3 DNA: TGTGCCAGCAGCATAACAGGGGACAACGAGCAGTACTTC; V gene: TRBV6-1; D gene: TRBD1; J gene: TRBJ2-7; clone size: NA
CDR3 protein: CASSERPIFRGPDEKLFF; CDR3 DNA: TGTGCCAGCAGTGAAAGACCAATTTTCAGGGGGCCGGATGAAAAACTGTTTTTT; V gene: TRBV6-1; D gene: TRBD1; J gene: TRBJ1-4; clone size: NA
CDR3 protein: CASSLGSTYEQYF; CDR3 DNA: TGTGCCAGCAGCTTAGGATCCACCTACGAGCAGTACTTC; V gene: TRBV13; D gene: NA; J gene: TRBJ2-7; clone size: NA
CDR3 protein: CASSVGPYFNEQFF; CDR3 DNA: TGTGCCAGCAGCGTAGGTCCCTACTTCAATGAGCAGTTCTTC; V gene: TRBV9; D gene: NA; J gene: TRBJ2-1; clone size: NA
CDR3 protein: CASSWSGLLTEAFF; CDR3 DNA: TGCGCCAGCAGCTGGAGTGGACTTCTCACTGAAGCTTTCTTT; V gene: TRBV5-1; D gene: NA; J gene: TRBJ1-1; clone size: NA
CDR3 protein: CASSFSGTGNTIYF; CDR3 DNA: TGTGCCAGCAGCTTTTCGGGGACTGGAAACACCATATATTTT; V gene: TRBV7-3; D gene: NA; J gene: TRBJ1-3; clone size: NA
CDR3 protein: CSATSQNTEAFF; CDR3 DNA: TGCAGCGCCACTAGTCAGAACACTGAAGCTTTCTTT; V gene: TRBV29-1; D gene: NA; J gene: TRBJ1-1; clone size: NA
CDR3 protein: CASTKMWEGDYEQYF; CDR3 DNA: TGTGCCAGCACCAAAATGTGGGAGGGCGACTACGAGCAGTACTTC; V gene: TRBV6-6; D gene: TRBD2; J gene: TRBJ2-7; clone size: once
CDR3 protein: CASSFRRAAYEQYF; CDR3 DNA: TGTGCCAGCAGTTTTCGCAGGGCGGCGTACGAGCAGTACTTC; V gene: TRBV27; D gene: NA; J gene: TRBJ2-7; clone size: NA
CDR3 protein: CASRPKAGLGTDTQYF; CDR3 DNA: TGTGCCAGCAGACCGAAAGCGGGGTTGGGCACAGATACGCAGTATTTT; V gene: TRBV7-9; D gene: TRBD2; J gene: TRBJ2-3; clone size: NA
CDR3 protein: CASSLSGSGNTIYF; CDR3 DNA: TGTGCCAGCAGCTTGTCCGGGTCTGGAAACACCATATATTTT; V gene: TRBV5-6; D gene: NA; J gene: TRBJ1-3; clone size: few
CDR3 protein: CASGTAYEQYF; CDR3 DNA: TGTGCCAGTGGGACAGCCTACGAGCAGTACTTC; V gene: TRBV19; D gene: TRBD1; J gene: TRBJ2-7; clone size: NA
CDR3 protein: CASSLGREDINTEAFF; CDR3 DNA: TGTGCCAGCAGCCTCGGTAGGGAGGACATTAACACTGAAGCTTTCTTT; V gene: TRBV5-4; D gene: NA; J gene: TRBJ1-1; clone size: NA
CDR3 protein: CASSLGGYEQYF; CDR3 DNA: TGCGCCAGCAGCTTGGGCGGCTACGAGCAGTACTTC; V gene: TRBV5-1; D gene: NA; J gene: TRBJ2-7; clone size: NA
CDR3 protein: CASTVSGSDTQYF; CDR3 DNA: TGTGCCAGTACGGTTTCAGGTTCAGATACGCAGTATTTT; V gene: TRBV19; D gene: NA; J gene: TRBJ2-3; clone size: NA
CDR3 protein: CASSPPAEIGNTIYF; CDR3 DNA: TGTGCCAGCTCACCACCGGCGGAGATCGGAAACACCATATATTTT; V gene: TRBV18; D gene: NA; J gene: TRBJ1-3; clone size: NA
CDR3 protein: CASSPFQGNYGYTF; CDR3 DNA: TGTGCCAGCAGCCCCTTTCAGGGAAACTATGGCTACACCTTC; V gene: TRBV7-9; D gene: NA; J gene: TRBJ1-2; clone size: NA
CDR3 protein: CASSFGTSNEQFF; CDR3 DNA: TGTGCCAGCAGTTTTGGGACTAGCAATGAGCAGTTCTTC; V gene: TRBV6-5; D gene: TRBD2; J gene: TRBJ2-1; clone size: NA
CDR3 protein: CASSKGNTGSYEQYF; CDR3 DNA: TGTGCCAGCAGCAAAGGGAACACAGGGAGCTACGAGCAGTACTTC; V gene: TRBV21-1; D gene: NA; J gene: TRBJ2-7; clone size: once
CDR3 protein: CASSRSQASGNTIYF; CDR3 DNA: TGTGCCAGCAGCCGTTCACAGGCCTCTGGAAACACCATATATTTT; V gene: TRBV5-4; D gene: NA; J gene: TRBJ1-3; clone size: NA